Below, 8 T cell receptor beta chains from the same sample are listed, as sequenced in a study of blood T cell repertoires in COVID-19. Data came from immunoSEQ multiplex PCR; TCRdb stores just in-frame clones and leaves some out. The sample includes a few hundred thousand clones, around 89% of them seen just once. Material for sequencing was peripheral blood. These receptors originate from a woman aged 60-70 years with COVID-19, enrolled during active disease.

The chain links TRBV10-3 to TRBJ2-7; perhaps TRBD1 as D (5 bases). V lost 0 bases and J 2 bases, leaving 14 bases between the germline ends. Germline loops: CDR1 ENHRY, CDR2 SYGVKD. This CDR3 contains 16 residues. Here the CDR3 reads CAISESTGAPPYEQYF. As DNA, the CDR3 is TGTGCCATCAGTGAGTCGACTGGGGCACCCCCCTACGAGCAGTACTTC.

CDR3: CASSWDSVNTEAFF. DNA for the CDR3: TGCGCCAGCAGCTGGGACAGTGTGAACACTGAAGCTTTCTTT. The J gene is TRBJ1-1, the V gene TRBV5-1, with 7 bases fitting TRBD1. V dropped 3 bases and J dropped 0; count of bases not matched to a gene: 2. This CDR3 has 14 amino acids. Looked up from germline, CDR1 is SGHRS and CDR2 is YFSETQ.

The gene calls are TRBV6-2 or TRBV6-3 and TRBJ1-2; D possibly corresponds to TRBD1 (6 bases). The CDR3 loop spans 16 amino acids. Looked up from germline, CDR1 is MNHEY and CDR2 is SVGEGT. V was shortened by 5 bases and J by 12 bases, with 28 bases between the two germline ends. CDR3 DNA: TGTGCCAGCAGTGGGACAACAGGTCCTTCCTCCTTCGGGAACACCTTC. Translated, it gives CASSGTTGPSSFGNTF.

This chain links TRBV9 with TRBJ2-7; 7 bases are shared with TRBD1. CDR3 length: 15 amino acids. Germline values: CDR1 SGDLS, CDR2 YYNGEE. V lost 4 bases, J lost 0 bases, and 7 bases stayed unmatched. The CDR3 region is CASSPTTGFSYEQYF. The CDR3 region has the DNA TGTGCCAGCAGCCCGACGACAGGGTTCTCCTACGAGCAGTACTTC.

The chain employs TRBV5-4 and TRBJ1-1; 8 nucleotides align to TRBD1. Unmatched junction bases numbered 12, after V lost 6 bases and J lost 2 bases. CDR3 length: 16 residues. Germline V gene sequence: CDR1 SGHNT, CDR2 YYREEE (reference sequence). The CDR3 spells CASTRQGTVLNTEAFF. For the CDR3, the DNA is TGTGCCAGCACCCGACAGGGGACAGTCCTCAACACTGAAGCTTTCTTT.

V usage is TRBV7-6 and J usage is TRBJ1-4, with a tentative D call TRBD1 (6 bases). Germline V lookup: CDR1 SGHVS, CDR2 FNYEAQ. The CDR3 spans 14 residues. V was shortened by 2 bases and J by 5 bases, with 9 bases between the two germline ends. The CDR3 bases are TGTGCCAGCAGCTTAAGTCAGGGGAATGAAAAACTGTTTTTT. It translates to CASSLSQGNEKLFF.

In DNA, the CDR3 is TGTGCCAGCTCACCAGACAGTATGGCAACAAAACTGTTTTTT. Amino acids: CASSPDSMATKLFF. The V call is TRBV18, the J call TRBJ1-4; a possible D gene is TRBD1 (5 bases). Per germline, CDR1 KGHSH and CDR2 LQKENI. This CDR3 region has 14 residues. Trimming took off 2 bases at V and 10 bases at J, with 14 bases between the two ends.

The chain recombines TRBV4-3 with TRBJ1-5; no firm D call. The CDR3 consists of 13 residues. The V gene's germline CDR1 is LGHNA and CDR2 YSLEER. Trimming removed 4 bases at V and 4 bases at J, with 8 bases between. The DNA for the CDR3 is TGCGCCAGCAGCCTGTCCTATAATCAGCCCCAGCATTTT. It yields the protein CASSLSYNQPQHF.